These 3 T cell receptor beta chains originate from one sample sequenced in a study of blood T cell repertoires in COVID-19. Assay used: immunoSEQ multiplex PCR; TCRdb lists only in-frame clones, some missing. There are 72,000 or so clones in the sample; approximately 90% occur only once, and under 0.8% lies in the top ten. The sample consisted of peripheral blood. These receptors were collected from a woman aged 80 or over with acute or convalescent COVID-19.

The sample holds one count of this clone. This chain uses TRBV6-2 or TRBV6-3 with TRBJ1-2, with D possibly TRBD1 on 5 matching bases. Trimming took 5 bases from V and 4 from J, leaving 11 bases between them. The CDR3 has 13 amino acids. Germline values: CDR1 MNHEY, CDR2 SVGEGT. CDR3 bases: TGTGCCAGCAGTCTACAGGAGGGCTATGGCTACACCTTC. As protein: CASSLQEGYGYTF.

The CDR3 sequence is CASSLYTEAFF. CDR3 sequence (DNA): TGTGCCAGCAGCCTATACACTGAAGCTTTCTTT. The chain joins TRBV7-2 to TRBJ1-1; D is undetermined. V lost 5 bases and J 3 bases, leaving 4 bases between the germline ends. Germline V gene data show CDR1 as SGHTA and CDR2 as FQGNSA. This CDR3 is 11 amino acids long.

The chain carries TRBV23-1 and TRBJ1-1, with D possibly being TRBD1 (5 bases). TRBV23-1 belongs to the ORF category, with a function that is uncertain. The CDR3 extends over 19 amino acids. Trimming left V 0 bases short and J 7 bases short, with 27 bases between. The CDR3 DNA reads TGCGCCAGCAGTCAATCCCCGTTACCGGACACTCGAGACCCAGGTGAAGCTTTCTTT. This encodes CASSQSPLPDTRDPGEAFF.